The following is a T cell receptor beta chain sequence with its context. Its antigen target is currently unknown. There are no base qualities to consult, and no much larger clone falls within one base. TCR beta VDJ combination and CDR3 sequence profiling used genomic DNA as the template. An Illumina HiSeq 2000 was used for TCR repertoire sequencing. As for the authors' bioinformatics: Repertoire assessment relied on Simpson's diversity index, CDR3 size and DJ length profiles, and TRBV/TRBJ rearrangement plots. The most abundant DNA sequence in the deep sequencing data was defined as the immunodominant clone. CDR3 amino acid sequences were screened for sharing across subjects and compared with published repertoires and the VDJdb database. TCRdb passed the public sequencing reads through fastp at Q25 and MiXCR, retaining productive beta sequences. A single entry per CDR3 protein holds the most common genes and DNA from its merged rows. These V and J calls derive from TCRdb rather than the authors' analysis. Counted in this sample were roughly 170,000 distinct CDR3 sequences; almost 50% of them appeared once. The top ten constitute about an eighth of the sample.

This record comes from a study of CD8+CD57+ T cells in acquired aplastic anemia (dated by TCRdb to between 2017 and 2018). For the wider study: DNA extracted from sorted CD4+ and CD8+ cells had a mean of roughly 3 ug, with a range of 0.2 to 27.4 ug. CD8+CD57+ expansion was defined as a frequency above the mean frequency observed in healthy subjects. Overall results and qualifications from the work: Patients and healthy controls showed no significant difference in CD8+ Simpson's diversity (P=0.060). Twenty-nine CD8+ CDR3 sequences were found to be shared between patients and controls, but these sequences appeared to be highly expressed in patients and within the immunodominant clones of the patients.

Expansion of CD8+CD57+ cells had been shown by flow cytometry in the patients chosen for sequencing. Every patient had a diagnosis of severe acquired aplastic anemia based on International Study of Aplastic Anemia and Agranulocytosis and Camitta criteria. No patient had received any therapy when blood was sampled. TCR repertoires of sorted CD4+ and CD8+ blood T cells from severe aplastic anemia patients and healthy subjects were deep-sequenced in the study. Patients were enrolled under clinicaltrials.gov protocols 00001620, 01623167, 00001397, 00071045, 00081523 and 00961064 in the USA. Ficoll-Paque density gradient centrifugation was used to isolate peripheral blood mononuclear cells. CD4+ and CD8+ T cells were sorted by FACS or magnetic beads before DNA extraction. CDR1 is given as SGDLS and CDR2 as YYNGEE, both from the germline V gene. The trim is 7 bases for V and 1 base for J, with a gap of 6 bases between the germline ends. The CDR3 measures 12 amino acids from cysteine to phenylalanine. Of the read, only the CDR3 DNA is kept; its 36 bases are in frame from base 1.

Sequences were obtained from sorted CD4+, CD8+, or CD8+CD57+ T cells (not recorded which) from PBMCs. The chain was built from TRBV9 and TRBJ1-3; no confident D gene assignment can be made. The sequence was obtained from a human donor with aplastic anemia. The DNA sequence is as follows: TGTGCCAGCGCCAGTTCTGGAAACACCATATATTTT. Its protein is CASASSGNTIYF.